This T cell receptor beta chain is from a study of human T cells and chemical hapten exposure. Study summary: Women made up most patients, who had alopecia areata, totalis or universalis.

CDR1 DFQATT and CDR2 SNEGSKA come from the germline V gene (reference sequence). This CDR3 is built from 16 residues. The V end lost 5 bases, the J end lost 0 bases, and 18 bases lay between the germline ends. Time point here: patch test 3, about 24 weeks after DPC sensitization. Treatment described: therapeutic diphenylcyclopropenone sensitization with weekly scalp DPC. This clonotype has a handful of counts. Its specificity is not known. The library tagged each cDNA molecule with unique molecular identifiers. In the study's own analysis: TCR counts had a median of about 100,000 per sample and spanned roughly 20,000 to 750,000. TCRdb re-derived calls from the RACE reads in MiXCR, one entry per CDR3 protein. None of the V and J calls come from the authors' own analysis; TCRdb made them. The sample holds just over 95,000 distinct CDR3 sequences, 25% to 30% seen once. General study findings and limits: TCRs exceeding a frequency of 1 in 1000 stayed unchanged under DPC sensitization.

This receptor was identified in a man between 35 and 55 years old with alopecia areata. Some clones in this sample may be carry-over from other donors' samples. The chain uses TRBV20-1 and TRBJ2-3, with D possibly TRBD2 on 6 matching bases. Source: whole blood, taken in connection with sensitization to the hapten diphenylcyclopropenone (DPC). The CDR3 loop is CSAHSPGGKSTDTQYF. CDR3 DNA: TGCAGTGCTCATAGCCCTGGCGGGAAAAGCACAGATACGCAGTATTTT.